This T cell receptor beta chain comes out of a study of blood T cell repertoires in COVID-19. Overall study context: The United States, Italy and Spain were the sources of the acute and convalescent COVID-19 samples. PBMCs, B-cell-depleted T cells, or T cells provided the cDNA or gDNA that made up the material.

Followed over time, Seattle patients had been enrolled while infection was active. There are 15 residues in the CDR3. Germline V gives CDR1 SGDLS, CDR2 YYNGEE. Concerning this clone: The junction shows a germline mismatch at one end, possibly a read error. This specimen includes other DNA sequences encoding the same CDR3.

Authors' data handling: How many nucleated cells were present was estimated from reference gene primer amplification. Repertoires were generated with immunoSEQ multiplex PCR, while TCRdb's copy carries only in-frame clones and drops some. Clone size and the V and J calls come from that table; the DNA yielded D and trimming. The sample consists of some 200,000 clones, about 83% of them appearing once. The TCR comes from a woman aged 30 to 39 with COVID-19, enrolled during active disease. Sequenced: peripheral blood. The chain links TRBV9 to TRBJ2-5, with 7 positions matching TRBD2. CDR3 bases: TGTGCCAGCAGCCCCCGGACTAGTGGCCAAAAGACCCAGTACTTC. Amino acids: CASSPRTSGQKTQYF.